This T cell receptor (beta chain) was sequenced in a study of Ad26.COV2.S vaccination and SARS-CoV-2 variants. Overall study context: Donor joined the COV1001 Ad26.COV2.S trial arm. General study findings and limits: Vaccinees showed greater spike-specific TCR breadth than placebo recipients.

Sequenced by immunoSEQ multiplex PCR; TCRdb stores in-frame clones only, minus some. In the table there are a few hundred thousand clones, 80% to 95% of which are singletons. On this clone: Its specificity is unknown.

Trimming left V 8 bases short and J 0 bases short, with 8 bases between. Germline V gene sequence: CDR1 MNHEY, CDR2 SVGAGI. The CDR3 has 12 amino acids. This sample's treatment: roughly 19 received Ad26.COV2.S at low or high dose, single or two shots; about 5 received placebo; per-sample allocation not given. Day 63 after the first injection of vaccine or placebo was the sampling time. This Boston cohort included adults aged 18-55 years. The clonotype was recovered from a person between 18 and 65 years old who received the Ad26.COV2.S COVID-19 vaccine or a placebo. This sample comprised peripheral blood, obtained in a trial of Ad26.COV2.S vaccine versus placebo. V usage is TRBV6-5 and J usage is TRBJ2-7; the D is unclear. The CDR3 nucleotides are TGTGCCAGCGAAGGGCCCTCCTACGAGCAGTACTTC. Translation: CASEGPSYEQYF.